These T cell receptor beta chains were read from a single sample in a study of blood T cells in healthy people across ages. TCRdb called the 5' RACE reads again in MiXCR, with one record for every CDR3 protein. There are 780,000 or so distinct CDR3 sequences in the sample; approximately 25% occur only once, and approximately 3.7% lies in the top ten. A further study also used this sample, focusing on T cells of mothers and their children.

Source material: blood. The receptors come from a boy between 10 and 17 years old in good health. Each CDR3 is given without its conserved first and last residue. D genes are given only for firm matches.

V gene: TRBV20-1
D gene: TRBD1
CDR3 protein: SAGDRVEQY

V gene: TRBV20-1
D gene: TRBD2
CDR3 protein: SARGGAYEQY

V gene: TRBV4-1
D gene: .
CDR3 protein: ASSREESATNEKLF

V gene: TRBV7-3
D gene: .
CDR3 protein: VSSLYGGSSYEQY

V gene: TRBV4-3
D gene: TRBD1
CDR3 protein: ASSQDGTGSTDTQY

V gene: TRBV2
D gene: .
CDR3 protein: ASSDDLEQF

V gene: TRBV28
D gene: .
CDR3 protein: ASSPNLLKETQY

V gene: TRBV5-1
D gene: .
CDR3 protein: ASSAEVDTEAF

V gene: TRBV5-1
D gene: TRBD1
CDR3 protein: ASRMTGGSSYEQY

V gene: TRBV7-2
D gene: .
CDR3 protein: ASRDSFSGNTIY

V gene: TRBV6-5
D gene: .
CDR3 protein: ASSYSGVGTGGREQF

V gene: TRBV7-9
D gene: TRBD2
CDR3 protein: ASSLVAGGTYNEQF

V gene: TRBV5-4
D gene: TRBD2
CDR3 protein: ASSPFWTSGGADEQF

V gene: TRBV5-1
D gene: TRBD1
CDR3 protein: ASSLWSDRGLYEQY

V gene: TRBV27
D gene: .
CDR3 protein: ASSLSRGGPGAETQY

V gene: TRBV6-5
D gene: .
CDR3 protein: ASTPRDWGTPLH

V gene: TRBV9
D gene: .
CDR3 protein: ASSVTGTSYEQY

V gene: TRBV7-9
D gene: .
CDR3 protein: ASSLGIHNEQF

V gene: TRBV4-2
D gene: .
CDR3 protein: ASSQPDGGTLYNEQF

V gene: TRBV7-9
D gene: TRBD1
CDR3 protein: ASSLRTGTEAF

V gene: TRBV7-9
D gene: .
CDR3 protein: ASSLVVAGIRYEQY

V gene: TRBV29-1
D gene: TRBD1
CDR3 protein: SVEGQGWDEHY

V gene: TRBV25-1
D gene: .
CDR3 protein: ASEQEDKLF

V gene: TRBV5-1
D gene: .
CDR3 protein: ASSLEGTRNEQY

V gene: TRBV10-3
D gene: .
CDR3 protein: AISGGSSSPLH

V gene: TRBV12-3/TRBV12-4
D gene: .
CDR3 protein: ASSFGQPYT

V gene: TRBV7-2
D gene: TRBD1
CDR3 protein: ASSLQGAAEAF

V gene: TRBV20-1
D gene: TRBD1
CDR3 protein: SARDHRGNYGYT